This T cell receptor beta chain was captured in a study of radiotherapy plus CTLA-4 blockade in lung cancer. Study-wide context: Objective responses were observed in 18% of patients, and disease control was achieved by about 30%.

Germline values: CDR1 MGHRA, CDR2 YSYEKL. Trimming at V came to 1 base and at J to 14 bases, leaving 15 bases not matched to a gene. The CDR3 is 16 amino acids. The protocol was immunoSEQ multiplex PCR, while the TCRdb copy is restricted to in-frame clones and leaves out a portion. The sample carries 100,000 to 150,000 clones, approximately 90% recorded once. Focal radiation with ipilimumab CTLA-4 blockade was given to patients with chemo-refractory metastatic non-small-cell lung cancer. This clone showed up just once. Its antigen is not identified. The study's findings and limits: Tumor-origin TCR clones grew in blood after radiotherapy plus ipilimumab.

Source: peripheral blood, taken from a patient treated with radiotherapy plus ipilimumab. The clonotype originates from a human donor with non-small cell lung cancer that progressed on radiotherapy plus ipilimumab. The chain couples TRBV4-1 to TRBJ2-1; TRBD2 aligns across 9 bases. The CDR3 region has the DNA TGCGCCAGCAGCCAAGTTTGGGTCGGCGGGAGGGCATCGGAGTTCTTC. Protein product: CASSQVWVGGRASEFF.